These 10 T cell receptor beta chains share one sample of origin, sequenced in a study of regulatory T cells in long-lasting Graves disease. Building the TCR beta libraries relied on iRepertoire HTBI primers, and CDR3 regions underwent Arm-PCR. TCRdb used MiXCR to reprocess the multiplex PCR reads, holding one entry per CDR3 protein. Here the sample spans about 440,000 distinct CDR3 sequences, about 15% being singletons. Time point: newly diagnosed GD, antithyroid drugs for less than 3 months. The TCR library was made from RNA extracted from PBMCs. These same data were also listed under a study on T cells in Graves' hyperthyroidism and ophthalmopathy.

The sample here was peripheral blood mononuclear cells (PBMCs), taken at new diagnosis, from a patient treated with antithyroid drugs. The receptor set was obtained from a woman in her thirties with Graves disease.

This clonotype was seen many times. The J gene is TRBJ2-7, the V gene TRBV2; D may correspond to TRBD1 or TRBD2 (5 bases each). Germline CDR1 and CDR2: SNHLY and FYNNEI. V was cut by 6 bases and J by 3 bases, with 12 bases left in between. There are 13 residues in the CDR3. In DNA, the CDR3 is TGTGCCAGCAGCCCCGGGACGGACTACGAGCAGTACTTC. This sequence encodes CASSPGTDYEQYF.

This clonotype was observed many times. The rearrangement links TRBV7-9 to TRBJ2-1; D uncertain. The CDR3 contains 11 residues. V was shortened by 2 bases and J by 8 bases, with 4 bases between the two germline ends. Germline values: CDR1 SEHNR, CDR2 FQNEAQ (reference sequence). CDR3 DNA: TGTGCCAGCAGCTTAATGGATGAGCAGTTCTTC. It specifies CASSLMDEQFF.

This clonotype was counted ten times or more. The gene calls are TRBV29-1 and TRBJ2-7; 7 bases match TRBD1. V was clipped by 6 bases and J by 6 bases; unmatched bases: 11. Germline lookup yields CDR1 SQVTM and CDR2 ANQGSEA. This CDR3 contains 13 residues. CDR3 sequence reads: CSVGQQRGSEQYF. CDR3 nucleotides: TGCAGCGTGGGACAGCAACGGGGATCCGAGCAGTACTTC.

At least ten counts were recorded for this clonotype. J is TRBJ2-3 and V is TRBV12-3 or TRBV12-4; possible D gene TRBD2, 6 bases. V lost 6 bases, J lost 2 bases, and 12 bases lay in between. The CDR3 is made up of 14 amino acids. CDR3 DNA sequence: TGTGCCAGCAGCCGCCGGGAGCTCACAGATACGCAGTATTTT. This sequence encodes CASSRRELTDTQYF.

This clonotype came up a few times. The CDR3 nucleotides are TGTGCCAGCAGCCTTAAGATTGAGTATGGCTACACCTTC. Encoded protein: CASSLKIEYGYTF. V is TRBV28 and J is TRBJ1-2; D call uncertain. Trimming took 6 bases from V and 5 from J, leaving 13 bases between them. The germline gives CDR1 MDHEN, CDR2 SYDVKM. The CDR3 is made up of 13 amino acids.

Points on this clonotype: Being one base from a much bigger clone, this may be a read error. The rearrangement uses TRBV11-2 and TRBJ2-6; the D gene could be TRBD1 or TRBD2 (5 bases each). Germline V gives CDR1 SGHAT, CDR2 FQNNGV. The CDR3 consists of 16 residues. Here the CDR3 reads CASSKPGGSVANILTF. CDR3 DNA sequence: TGTGCCAGCAGTAAACCTGGGGGTTCTGTAGCCAACATCCTGACTTTC.

This clonotype was found a few times. V is TRBV10-1 and J is TRBJ2-3, with 9 bases that match TRBD2. Germline V lookup: CDR1 WNHNN, CDR2 SYGVQD (reference sequence). With V trimmed by 7 bases and J by 5 bases, 10 bases remained unmatched. This CDR3 is built from 15 residues. CDR3 residues: CASTDGGRAEDTQYF. The CDR3 DNA follows: TGCGCCAGCACCGACGGCGGGAGGGCCGAAGATACGCAGTATTTT.

This chain connects TRBV28 to TRBJ1-2; D perhaps matches TRBD1 (6 bases). From germline, CDR1 is MDHEN and CDR2 SYDVKM. The length of the CDR3 is 13 residues. Trimming pared 3 bases from V and 8 bases from J, leaving 13 bases between. CDR3 protein: CASSFEGGGGYTF. DNA of the CDR3: TGTGCCAGCAGTTTCGAGGGCGGGGGCGGCTACACCTTC.

The chain couples TRBV11-2 to TRBJ2-1; 10 bases map to TRBD2. Germline CDR1 reads SGHAT; CDR2 reads FQNNGV. V was clipped by 0 bases and J by 4 bases; unmatched bases: 15. The CDR3 has 20 amino acids. CDR3 DNA: TGTGCCAGCAGCTTAGACAAGGTGCTGTACGGGACTAGCGATTACAATGAGCAGTTCTTC. Translating it yields CASSLDKVLYGTSDYNEQFF.

This clonotype has a count of ten or more. The chain has TRBV6-2 or TRBV6-3 and TRBJ2-1; 7 nucleotides match TRBD1. The CDR3 covers 15 residues. The V and J ends lost 0 bases and 6 bases, in that order; junction bases with no gene match: 5. Germline V gene sequence: CDR1 MNHEY, CDR2 SVGEGT. CDR3 in DNA: TGTGCCAGCAGTTACTCCCGGACAGGTAGCAATGAGCAGTTCTTC. Its translation: CASSYSRTGSNEQFF.